The source of this T cell receptor beta chain is a study of blood T cell repertoires in COVID-19. About the study: In each case, the material was cDNA or gDNA derived from T cells, B-cell-depleted T cells, or PBMCs.

This table comes from immunoSEQ multiplex PCR, and its TCRdb copy is limited to in-frame clones, with some not included. The sample gives about 170,000 clones, 85% of which show up once; roughly 3% is in the top ten. The CDR3 sequence is 13 residues long. Trimming left V 0 bases short and J 3 bases short, with 5 bases between. CDR1 SEHNR and CDR2 FQNEAQ come from the germline V gene (reference sequence). Turning to this clone: A much larger clonotype is one base distant, so this may be a read error.

The origin of this receptor is a human donor with acute or convalescent COVID-19. The donor label of this sample is uncertain. The V gene is TRBV7-9, the J gene TRBJ1-1; D unclear. Material: peripheral blood. This CDR3 is CASSLASDTEAFF. The CDR3 coding sequence is TGTGCCAGCAGCTTAGCGTCGGACACTGAAGCTTTCTTT.